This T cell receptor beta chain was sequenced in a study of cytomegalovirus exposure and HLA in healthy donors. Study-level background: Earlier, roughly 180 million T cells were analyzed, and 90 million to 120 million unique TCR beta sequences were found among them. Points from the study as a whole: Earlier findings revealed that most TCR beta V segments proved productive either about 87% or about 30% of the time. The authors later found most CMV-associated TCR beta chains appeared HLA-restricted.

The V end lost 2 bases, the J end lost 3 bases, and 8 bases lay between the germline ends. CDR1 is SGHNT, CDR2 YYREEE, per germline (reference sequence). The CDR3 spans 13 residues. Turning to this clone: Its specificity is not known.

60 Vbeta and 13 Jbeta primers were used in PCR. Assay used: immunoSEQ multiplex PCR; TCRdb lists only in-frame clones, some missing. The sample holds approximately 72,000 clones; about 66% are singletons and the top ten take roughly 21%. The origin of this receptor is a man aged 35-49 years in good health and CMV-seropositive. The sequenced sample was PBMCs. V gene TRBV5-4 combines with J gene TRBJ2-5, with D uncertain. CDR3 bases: TGTGCCAGCAGCTTTGTACGGGAAGAGACCCAGTACTTC. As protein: CASSFVREETQYF.